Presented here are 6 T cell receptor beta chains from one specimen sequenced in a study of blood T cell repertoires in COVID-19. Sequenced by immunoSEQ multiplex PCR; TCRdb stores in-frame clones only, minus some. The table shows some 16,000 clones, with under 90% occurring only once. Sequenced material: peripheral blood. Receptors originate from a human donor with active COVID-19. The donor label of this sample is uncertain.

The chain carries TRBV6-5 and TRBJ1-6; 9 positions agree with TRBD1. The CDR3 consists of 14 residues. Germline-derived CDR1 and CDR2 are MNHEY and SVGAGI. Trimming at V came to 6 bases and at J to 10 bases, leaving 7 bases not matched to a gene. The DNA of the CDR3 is TGTGCCAGCAGACAGACAGGGGGTGTCTCACCCCTCCACTTT. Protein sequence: CASRQTGGVSPLHF.

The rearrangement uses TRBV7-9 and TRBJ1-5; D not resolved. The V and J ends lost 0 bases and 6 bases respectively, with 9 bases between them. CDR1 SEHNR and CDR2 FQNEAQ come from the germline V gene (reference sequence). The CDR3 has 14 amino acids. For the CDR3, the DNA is TGTGCCAGCAGCTTAGCATCGGTTAGTCAGCCCCAGCATTTT. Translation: CASSLASVSQPQHF.

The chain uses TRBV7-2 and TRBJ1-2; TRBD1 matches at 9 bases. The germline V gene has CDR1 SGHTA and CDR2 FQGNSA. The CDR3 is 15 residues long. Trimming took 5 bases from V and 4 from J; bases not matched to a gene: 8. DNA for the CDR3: TGTGCCAGCAGCACCGGACAGGGGAGCCTCTATGGCTACACCTTC. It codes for CASSTGQGSLYGYTF.

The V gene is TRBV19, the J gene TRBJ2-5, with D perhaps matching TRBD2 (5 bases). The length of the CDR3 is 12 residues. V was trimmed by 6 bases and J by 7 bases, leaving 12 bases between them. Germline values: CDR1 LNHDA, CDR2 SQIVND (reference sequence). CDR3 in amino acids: CASSAQEGTQYF. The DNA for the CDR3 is TGTGCCAGTAGCGCTCAAGAGGGGACCCAGTACTTC.

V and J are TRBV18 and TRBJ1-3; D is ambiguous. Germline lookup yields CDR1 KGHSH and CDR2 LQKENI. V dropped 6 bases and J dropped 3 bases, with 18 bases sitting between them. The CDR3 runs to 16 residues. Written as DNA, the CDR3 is TGTGCCAGCTCCGACCGCATAGCCTCACTTGGAAACACCATATATTTT. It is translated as CASSDRIASLGNTIYF.

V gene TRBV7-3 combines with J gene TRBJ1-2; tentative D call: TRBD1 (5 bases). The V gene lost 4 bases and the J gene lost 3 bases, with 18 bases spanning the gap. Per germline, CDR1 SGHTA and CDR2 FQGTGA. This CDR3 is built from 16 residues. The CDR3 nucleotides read TGTGCCAGCAGCTCCTCTAGGATGACAGATTACTATGGCTACACCTTC. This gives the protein CASSSSRMTDYYGYTF.